What follows describes a single TCR beta chain. It has no known antigen specificity. Base qualities are not recorded, but no much larger clone differs from it by a single base. The immunoSEQ Assay, a bias-controlled multiplex PCR, was used to amplify TCRbeta CDR3 regions from genomic DNA. In the source study's methods: Within the assay, amplification of reference gene primers was used to estimate how many nucleated cells each sample contained. Sequence reads were collapsed and filtered to measure the absolute abundance of every unique TCRbeta CDR3 rearrangement. For each sample, productive Simpson clonality was calculated as the square root of Simpson's diversity index over productive rearrangements. TCRdb took over this immuneACCESS table, retaining in-frame rearrangements with V and J assigned. Such tables are incomplete; in checked studies, under half of the missing clones stem from an unresolved V gene, and the remainder is unexplained. V and J calls and clone size come straight from that table; D and trimming were deduced from the DNA. Within this sample are 65,000 to 90,000 clones, with around 82% of them counted one time only. The ten largest clones represent more than 9% of the sample.

The data were obtained in a study of blood T cell repertoires in COVID-19 (dated by TCRdb to 2019 to 2021). Study-wide context: The collaborator samples originated in the United States, Italy and Spain and spanned the acute and convalescent phases of COVID-19. A de-identified subject ID, COVID-19 status, age in years and sex were almost always included in the sample metadata. Deeply sampled blood TCRbeta repertoires from subjects exposed to, actively infected with, or recovered from COVID-19 were included in the dataset. Where HLA class I and class II types were available, the types were taken from metadata supplied by the sample provider, not from assay-based typing. The prospective study material was composed of cDNA or gDNA derived from T cells, B-cell-depleted T cells, or PBMCs. The samples were drawn from the first 160 participants of the ongoing ImmuneRACE study and from 1,254 subjects provided by 6 global collaborators. The repertoires were released in a freely available public database meant as a resource for research on the immune response to SARS-CoV-2.

What the study reported, not specific to this receptor: Clinical and demographic metadata were provided uncurated, with the amount varying by source and participant.

Collaborating institutions collected whole blood in K2EDTA tubes following their own protocols. For TCRbeta analysis, collaborators shipped samples as frozen whole blood, isolated PBMCs, or DNA extracted from either of those sample types. The germline V gene specifies SGHTS as CDR1 and YDEGEE as CDR2. Spanning cysteine to phenylalanine, the CDR3 consists of 13 amino acids. The entry retains the CDR3 DNA only, 39 bases that are in frame from base 1. V is cut by 4 bases and J by 4 bases, and the space between the germline ends is 9 bases. Specimen: peripheral blood. This receptor chain uses TRBV5-8 and TRBJ1-3; TRBD1 is perhaps the D gene, given 5 matching bases. This receptor was taken from a man aged 60 to 69 with acute or convalescent COVID-19. CDR3 protein: CASSARAGNTIYF. At the DNA level, the sequence is TGTGCCAGCAGCGCCAGGGCGGGAAACACCATATATTTT.